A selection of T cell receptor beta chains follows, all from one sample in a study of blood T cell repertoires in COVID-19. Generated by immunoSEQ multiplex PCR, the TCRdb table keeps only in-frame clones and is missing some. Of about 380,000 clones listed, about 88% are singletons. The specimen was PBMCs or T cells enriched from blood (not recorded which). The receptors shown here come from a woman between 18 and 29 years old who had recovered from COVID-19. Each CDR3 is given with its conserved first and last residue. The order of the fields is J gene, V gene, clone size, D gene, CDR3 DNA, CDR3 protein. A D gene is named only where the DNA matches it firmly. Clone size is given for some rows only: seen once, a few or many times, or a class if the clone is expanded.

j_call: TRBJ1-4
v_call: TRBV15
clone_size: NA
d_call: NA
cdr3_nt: TGTGCCACCAGCAGAGATATCGGACCAGGGGAAAAACTGTTTTTT
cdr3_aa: CATSRDIGPGEKLFF

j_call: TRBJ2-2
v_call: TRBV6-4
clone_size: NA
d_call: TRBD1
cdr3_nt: TGTGCCAGCAGCCATCAGGGGGCGACCGGGGAGCTGTTTTTT
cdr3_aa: CASSHQGATGELFF

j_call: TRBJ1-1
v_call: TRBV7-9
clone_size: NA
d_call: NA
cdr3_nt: TGTGCCAGCAGCTTAGTATCGGGGAGCACTGAAGCTTTCTTT
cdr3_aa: CASSLVSGSTEAFF

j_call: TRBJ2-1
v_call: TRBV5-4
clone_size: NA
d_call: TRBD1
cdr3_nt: TGTGCCAGCAGCTTGGTGGGACAGGGCTTGGCGCAGTTCTTC
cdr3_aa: CASSLVGQGLAQFF

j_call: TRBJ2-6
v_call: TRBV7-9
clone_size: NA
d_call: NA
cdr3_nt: TGTGCCAGCAGTCTTCCCCAGGGTTTGGGGGCCAACGTCCTGACTTTC
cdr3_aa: CASSLPQGLGANVLTF

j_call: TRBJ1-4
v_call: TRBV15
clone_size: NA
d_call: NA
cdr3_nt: TGTGCCACCAGCAGAGCCCACAGTGCAACTAATGAAAAACTGTTTTTT
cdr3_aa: CATSRAHSATNEKLFF

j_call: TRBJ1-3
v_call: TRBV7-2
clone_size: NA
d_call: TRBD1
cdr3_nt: TGTGCCAGCAGCGTCGGACAGGGAAAGGGAAACACCATATATTTT
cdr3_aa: CASSVGQGKGNTIYF

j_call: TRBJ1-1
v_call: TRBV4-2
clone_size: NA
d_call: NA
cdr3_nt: TGTGCCAGCAGCCAAGCGGGGTCCACTGAAGCTTTCTTT
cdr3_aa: CASSQAGSTEAFF

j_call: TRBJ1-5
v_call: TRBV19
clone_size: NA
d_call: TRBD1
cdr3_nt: TGTGCCAGCTCGACCTACGACAGGGGCAGCAATCAGCCCCAGCATTTT
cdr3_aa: CASSTYDRGSNQPQHF

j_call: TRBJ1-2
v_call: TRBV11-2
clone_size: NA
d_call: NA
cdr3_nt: TGTGCCAGCAGCTTAATGGTAGGGGTTGGCTACACCTTC
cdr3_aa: CASSLMVGVGYTF

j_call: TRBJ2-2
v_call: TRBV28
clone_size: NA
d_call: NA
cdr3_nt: TGTGCCAGCAGTCTGACGGACAGAGACACCGGGGAGCTGTTTTTT
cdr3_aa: CASSLTDRDTGELFF

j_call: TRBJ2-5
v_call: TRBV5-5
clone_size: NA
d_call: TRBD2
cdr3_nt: TGTGCCAGCAGTCCCTTTAGGACTAGCGGGGGAGGGCTGGAGACCCAGTACTTC
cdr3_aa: CASSPFRTSGGGLETQYF

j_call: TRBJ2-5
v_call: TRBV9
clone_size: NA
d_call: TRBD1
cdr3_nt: TGTGCCAGCAGCGTAAGGGGACAGGGGTACGCGGAGACCCAGTACTTC
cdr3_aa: CASSVRGQGYAETQYF

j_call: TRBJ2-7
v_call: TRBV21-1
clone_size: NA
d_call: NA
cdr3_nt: TGTGCCAGCAGCTACTCACCAGATTGTCGGGACAGGGGGTACGAGCAGTACTTC
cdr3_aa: CASSYSPDCRDRGYEQYF

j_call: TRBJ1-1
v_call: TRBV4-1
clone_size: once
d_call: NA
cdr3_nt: TGCGCCAGCAGCCAAGTGGGCAGCATGAACACTGAAGCTTTCTTT
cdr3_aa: CASSQVGSMNTEAFF

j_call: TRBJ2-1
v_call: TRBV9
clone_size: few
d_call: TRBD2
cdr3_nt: TGTGCCAGCAGCGTATCGGGGGGGCCCGGCAATGAGCAGTTCTTC
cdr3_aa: CASSVSGGPGNEQFF

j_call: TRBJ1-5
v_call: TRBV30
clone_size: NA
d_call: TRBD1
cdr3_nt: TGTGCCTGGAGTGTAGACAGGGGGCAGCCCCAGCATTTT
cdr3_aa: CAWSVDRGQPQHF

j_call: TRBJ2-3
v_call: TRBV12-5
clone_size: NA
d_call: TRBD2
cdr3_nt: TGTGCTAGTGGTTTGGCTAGCGGGGGGGTTGGACCAGATACGCAGTATTTT
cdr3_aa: CASGLASGGVGPDTQYF

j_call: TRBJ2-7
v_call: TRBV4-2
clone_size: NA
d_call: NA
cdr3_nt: TGTGCCAGCAGCCCCAGGTCGGGGGTGGTCTACGAGCAGTACTTC
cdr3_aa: CASSPRSGVVYEQYF

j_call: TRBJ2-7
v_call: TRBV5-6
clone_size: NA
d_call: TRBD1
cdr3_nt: TGTGCCAGCAGCCGGGACAGAAACCCCTACGAGCAGTACTTC
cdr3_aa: CASSRDRNPYEQYF

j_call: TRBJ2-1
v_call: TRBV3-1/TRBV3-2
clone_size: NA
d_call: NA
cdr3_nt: TGTGCCAGCAGCCAGGGGCGGCCGAATGAGCAGTTCTTC
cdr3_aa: CASSQGRPNEQFF

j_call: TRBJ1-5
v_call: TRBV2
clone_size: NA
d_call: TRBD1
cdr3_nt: TGTGCCAGCAGGTCAGGGGGCAGTCAGCCCCAGCATTTT
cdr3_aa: CASRSGGSQPQHF

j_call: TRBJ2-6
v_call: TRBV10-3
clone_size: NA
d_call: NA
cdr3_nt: TGTGCCATCAGTGAGCCCCAGGGTAGGGGAGGGGCCAACGTCCTGACTTTC
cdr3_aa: CAISEPQGRGGANVLTF

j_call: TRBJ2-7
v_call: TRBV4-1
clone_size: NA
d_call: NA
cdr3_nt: TGCGCCAGCAGCCAAGATAGATACGAGCAGTACTTC
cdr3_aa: CASSQDRYEQYF

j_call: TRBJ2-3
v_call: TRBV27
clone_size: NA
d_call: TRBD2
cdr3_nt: TGTGCCAGCAGTGCAATAGCGGGGCCTCGCACAGATACGCAGTATTTT
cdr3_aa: CASSAIAGPRTDTQYF

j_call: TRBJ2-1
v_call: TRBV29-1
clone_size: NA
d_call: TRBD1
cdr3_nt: TGCAGCGTGGATAACAGGGGGCCCTACAATGAGCAGTTCTTC
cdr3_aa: CSVDNRGPYNEQFF

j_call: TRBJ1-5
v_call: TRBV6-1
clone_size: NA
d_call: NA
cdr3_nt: TGTGCCAGCAGTGAGCGGAGGGATCAGCCCCAGCATTTT
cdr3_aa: CASSERRDQPQHF

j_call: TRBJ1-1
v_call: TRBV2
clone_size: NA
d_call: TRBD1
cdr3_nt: TGTGCCAGCAGCCAGGACAGGGGTAGGAACACTGAAGCTTTCTTT
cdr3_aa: CASSQDRGRNTEAFF

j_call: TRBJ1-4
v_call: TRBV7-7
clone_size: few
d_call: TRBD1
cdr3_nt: TGTGCTAGCAGCTTAGCGACAGGGCCTAATGAAAAACTGTTTTTT
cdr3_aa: CASSLATGPNEKLFF

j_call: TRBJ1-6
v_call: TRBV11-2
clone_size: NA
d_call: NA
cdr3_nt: TGTGCCAGCAGCTACGACCACAGCTCCTATAATTCACCCCTCCACTTT
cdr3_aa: CASSYDHSSYNSPLHF

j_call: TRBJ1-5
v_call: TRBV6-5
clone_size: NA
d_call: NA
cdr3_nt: TGTGCCAGCCGACCAGGGAATTATAGCAATCAGCCCCAGCATTTT
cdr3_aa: CASRPGNYSNQPQHF

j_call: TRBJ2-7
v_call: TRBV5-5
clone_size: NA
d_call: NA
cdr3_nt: TGTGCCAGCAGCTTTTGGGCCAGCGAGCAGTACTTC
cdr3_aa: CASSFWASEQYF

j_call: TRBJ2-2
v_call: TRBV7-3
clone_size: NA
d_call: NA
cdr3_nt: TGTGCCAGCAGACTGGTGGTGGACACCGGGGAGCTGTTTTTT
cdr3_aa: CASRLVVDTGELFF

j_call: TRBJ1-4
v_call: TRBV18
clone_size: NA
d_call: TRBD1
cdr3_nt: TGTGCCAGCTCACCGGACGACAGGGGAGGGTCTAATGAAAAACTGTTTTTT
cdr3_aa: CASSPDDRGGSNEKLFF

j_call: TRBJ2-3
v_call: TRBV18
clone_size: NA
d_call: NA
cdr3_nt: TGTGCCAGCTCACCACTTCGATGGCCGGGGGAAGCAGATACGCAGTATTTT
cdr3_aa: CASSPLRWPGEADTQYF

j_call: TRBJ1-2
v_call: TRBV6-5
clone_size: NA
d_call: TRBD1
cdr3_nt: TGTGCCAGCAGTTACTCGGTGACAGGGGGCTGGTATGGCTACACCTTC
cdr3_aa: CASSYSVTGGWYGYTF

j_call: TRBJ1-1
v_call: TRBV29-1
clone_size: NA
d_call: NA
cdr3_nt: TGCAGCGTGGGCCCCACCGGGTGGAACACTGAAGCTTTCTTT
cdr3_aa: CSVGPTGWNTEAFF

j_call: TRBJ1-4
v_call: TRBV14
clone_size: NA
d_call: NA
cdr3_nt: TGTGCCAGCAGCCCCCGGGTTGCAACTAATGAAAAACTGTTTTTT
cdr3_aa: CASSPRVATNEKLFF

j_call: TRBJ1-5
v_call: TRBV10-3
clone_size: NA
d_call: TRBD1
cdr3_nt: TGTGCCATCAGCTTGACAGGGGACGATCAGCCCCAGCATTTT
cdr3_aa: CAISLTGDDQPQHF

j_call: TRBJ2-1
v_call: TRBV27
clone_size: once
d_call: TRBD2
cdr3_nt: TGTGCCAGCAGTAAGGGACTAGTGTTACTCTACAATGAGCAGTTCTTC
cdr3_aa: CASSKGLVLLYNEQFF